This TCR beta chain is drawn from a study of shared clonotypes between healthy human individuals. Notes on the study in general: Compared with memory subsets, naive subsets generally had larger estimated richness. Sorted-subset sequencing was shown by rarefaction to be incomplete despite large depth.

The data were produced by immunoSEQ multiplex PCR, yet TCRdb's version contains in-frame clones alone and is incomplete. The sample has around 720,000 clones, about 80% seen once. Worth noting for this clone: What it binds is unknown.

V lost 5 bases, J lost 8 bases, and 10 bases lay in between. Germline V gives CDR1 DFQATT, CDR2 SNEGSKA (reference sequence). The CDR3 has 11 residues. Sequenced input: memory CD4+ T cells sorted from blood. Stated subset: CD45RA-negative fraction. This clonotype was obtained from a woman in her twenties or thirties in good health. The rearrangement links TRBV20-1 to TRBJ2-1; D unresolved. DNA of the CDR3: TGCAGTGCTTCCAGTCACTATGAGCAGTTCTTC. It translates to CSASSHYEQFF.